This T cell receptor beta chain was recorded in a study of T cell responses to AZD1222 COVID-19 vaccine. Study results and limitations: Females outnumbered males among donors, who were mostly white British; clonal diversity was possibly underestimated. Nearly half of unique spike-specific TCRs reportedly avoided B.1.351 and B.1.1.7 mutated regions.

V was shortened by 4 bases and J by 1 base, with 16 bases between the two germline ends. CDR3 size: 16 residues. Germline V gene lookup returns CDR1 SEHNR and CDR2 FQNEAQ (reference sequence). With respect to this clone: The antigen remains undetermined.

The method was immunoSEQ multiplex PCR; TCRdb's version includes in-frame clones alone and lacks a portion of them. The sample includes 140,000 to 150,000 clones, roughly 90% of them seen just once. The receptor comes from an adult who received the AZD1222 COVID-19 vaccine. The V gene is TRBV7-9, the J gene TRBJ1-1, with no clear D. The sequencing here drew on peripheral blood, taken 28 days after the second AZD1222 dose. CDR3 amino acids: CASSSDFPPRNTEAFF. The CDR3 DNA sequence: TGTGCCAGCAGCTCCGACTTCCCACCCCGGAACACTGAAGCTTTCTTT.